Below, 5 T cell receptor beta chains from the same sample are listed, as sequenced in a study of cytomegalovirus exposure and HLA in healthy donors. PCR involved 60 Vbeta and 13 Jbeta primers. Libraries were prepared by immunoSEQ multiplex PCR; TCRdb keeps only in-frame clonotypes and omits some of them. The table has some 170,000 clones, over 60% seen once; the top ten hold about 6.4%. Sequenced material: PBMCs. The receptors derive from a man in his forties in good health and CMV-seropositive.

The rearrangement links TRBV6-5 to TRBJ2-7; D is possibly TRBD2 (6 bases). Germline CDR1 reads MNHEY; CDR2 reads SVGAGI. V lost 3 bases, J lost 2 bases, and 14 bases lay in between. CDR3 length equals 15 residues. CDR3 bases: TGTGCCAGCAGTTATGAAGGTAGCGGCCCCTACGAGCAGTACTTC. The encoded protein is CASSYEGSGPYEQYF.

The V call is TRBV29-1, the J call TRBJ1-2, with D possibly TRBD1 on 5 matching bases. The germline CDR1 and CDR2 sequences are SQVTM and ANQGSEA. The CDR3 has 12 residues. The V end lost 3 bases, the J end lost 8 bases, and 13 bases lay between the germline ends. In DNA form, the CDR3 reads TGCAGCGTTGATGGGACTGGATGGGGCTACACCTTC. Translated, it gives CSVDGTGWGYTF.

CDR3 sequence reads: CASSNRDSGETQYF. The DNA for the CDR3 is TGCGCCAGCAGCAACCGGGACAGTGGGGAGACCCAGTACTTC. V usage is TRBV5-1 and J usage is TRBJ2-5; 7 bases agree with TRBD1. This CDR3 is built from 14 residues. V was clipped by 4 bases and J by 5 bases; unmatched bases: 8. The germline CDR1 and CDR2 sequences are SGHRS and YFSETQ.

The chain combines TRBV4-1 with TRBJ1-2, with TRBD1 matching over 7 bases. The CDR3 sequence is 15 residues long. The V gene end was trimmed by 5 bases and the J gene end by 4 bases; junction bases not matched to a gene: 10. CDR1 is MGHRA and CDR2 is YSYEKL in the germline V gene. The CDR3 sequence: CASSTPDSGGYGYTF. In nucleotides, the CDR3 is TGCGCCAGCAGCACACCAGACTCAGGGGGCTATGGCTACACCTTC.

The rearrangement joins TRBV19 to TRBJ2-4, with a possible D match to TRBD2 (7 bases). V was pared by 6 bases and J by 5 bases, with 17 bases between. The V gene's germline CDR1 is LNHDA and CDR2 SQIVND (reference sequence). CDR3 length: 15 residues. In DNA form, the CDR3 reads TGTGCCAGTAGCCGAAGAGGGGGGGTTGAAAACATTCAGTACTTC. Its protein is CASSRRGGVENIQYF. The full variable domain, its missing parts supplied by reference TRBV19 and TRBJ2-4, is DGGITQSPKYLFRKEGQNVTLSCEQNLNHDAMYWYRQDPGQGLRLIYYSQIVNDFQKGDIAEGYSVSREKKESFPLTVTSAQKNPTAFYLCASSRRGGVENIQYFGAGTRLSVL.